Listed below are T cell receptor beta chains from one sample, sequenced in a study of PD-L1 blockade in urothelial cancer. Assay: immunoSEQ multiplex PCR; the TCRdb copy retains only in-frame clones and omits some. Here the sample spans around 30,000 clones, around 87% being singletons. The specimen was PBMCs, collected around atezolizumab (anti-PD-L1) treatment. Source of these receptors: a man aged 50-60 years with urothelial cancer. CDR3s include the opening cysteine and the closing phenylalanine or tryptophan. The order of the fields is V gene, J gene, clone size, D gene, CDR3 protein, CDR3 DNA. D genes are given only for firm matches. Some rows have no size entry. The others give once, few or many, or a class for an expanded clone.

>TRBV14|TRBJ2-5|.|.
CASSQYGRETQYF
TGTGCCAGCAGCCAATACGGGAGAGAGACCCAGTACTTC
>TRBV6-1|TRBJ2-3|.|TRBD1
CASSPQGASTDTQYF
TGTGCCAGCAGCCCACAGGGGGCCTCCACAGATACGCAGTATTTT
>TRBV19|TRBJ2-1|.|.
CASSMSGLLRGIDEQFF
TGTGCCAGTAGTATGTCCGGACTCCTTCGAGGTATCGATGAGCAGTTCTTC
>TRBV7-9|TRBJ2-1|.|TRBD2
CASSFGLAGVNEQFF
TGTGCCAGCAGCTTCGGGCTAGCGGGGGTCAATGAGCAGTTCTTC
>TRBV30|TRBJ1-2|.|.
CAWSAGSYGYTF
TGTGCCTGGAGTGCGGGGAGCTATGGCTACACCTTC
>TRBV6-4|TRBJ2-1|.|.
CASSAEGPSNEQFF
TGTGCCAGCAGTGCCGAGGGCCCATCCAATGAGCAGTTCTTC
>TRBV27|TRBJ2-7|.|TRBD2
CASSSTSGRYEQYF
TGTGCCAGCAGTTCGACTAGCGGGAGATACGAGCAGTACTTC
>TRBV21-1|TRBJ2-7|.|.
CASSLQWGGNEQYF
TGTGCCAGCAGCCTGCAATGGGGGGGCAACGAGCAGTACTTC
>TRBV7-2|TRBJ1-1|few|.
CASSLRVEAFF
TGTGCCAGCAGCCTCAGGGTTGAAGCTTTCTTT
>TRBV28|TRBJ1-2|.|TRBD1
CASRGLDRGGDYGYTF
TGTGCCAGCAGAGGACTTGACAGGGGCGGTGACTATGGCTACACCTTC
>TRBV18|TRBJ1-4|.|TRBD1
CASSPLTGTVNEKLFF
TGTGCCAGCTCACCACTCACCGGGACAGTGAATGAAAAACTGTTTTTT
>TRBV7-9|TRBJ2-7|once|TRBD1
CASSRIRGRGTGFYEQYF
TGTGCCAGCAGCCGAATTAGGGGCAGGGGGACAGGGTTCTACGAGCAGTACTTC
>TRBV6-6|TRBJ1-1|.|.
CASITIAANTEAFF
TGTGCCAGCATCACTATTGCCGCGAACACTGAAGCTTTCTTT
>TRBV7-2|TRBJ2-1|.|.
CASSSRQVYNEQFF
TGTGCCAGCAGTTCTCGACAGGTTTACAATGAGCAGTTCTTC
>TRBV7-9|TRBJ2-7|.|.
CASSPPSVREQYF
TGTGCCAGCAGCCCCCCGTCGGTACGCGAGCAGTACTTC
>TRBV5-1|TRBJ2-1|.|TRBD2
CASSWTSGGNNEQFF
TGCGCCAGCAGCTGGACTAGCGGTGGAAACAATGAGCAGTTCTTC
>TRBV21-1|TRBJ1-4|.|.
CASSGRDRYNEKLFF
TGTGCCAGCAGCGGGCGCGACAGGTATAATGAAAAACTGTTTTTT
>TRBV18|TRBJ2-7|.|TRBD1
CASSPIGQASSYEQYF
TGTGCCAGCTCACCGATCGGACAGGCGTCCTCCTACGAGCAGTACTTC
>TRBV19|TRBJ1-4|once|TRBD1
CASSLLGQKLEKLFF
TGTGCCAGTAGTCTTCTGGGACAGAAGCTTGAAAAACTGTTTTTT
>TRBV5-1|TRBJ1-2|.|TRBD1
CASSSTYSGQGDGYTF
TGCGCCAGCAGCTCTACATACTCGGGACAGGGGGATGGCTACACCTTC
>TRBV28|TRBJ1-1|.|TRBD1
CASGLSSGGGTGGVSTEAFF
TGTGCCAGCGGTTTATCGTCGGGCGGTGGGACAGGGGGCGTGAGCACTGAAGCTTTCTTT
>TRBV15|TRBJ1-2|.|.
CATSRDRVSYGYTF
TGTGCCACCAGCAGAGACAGGGTCAGCTATGGCTACACCTTC
>TRBV7-2|TRBJ2-2|.|TRBD2
CASNLGSGGTGELFF
TGTGCCAGCAACCTCGGTAGCGGGGGCACCGGGGAGCTGTTTTTT
>TRBV6-5|TRBJ1-3|.|.
CASRDYSYLGNTIYF
TGTGCCAGCAGGGACTACAGTTACTTAGGAAACACCATATATTTT
>TRBV13|TRBJ1-2|.|.
CASGTRQALWDGYTF
TGTGCCAGCGGGACCCGACAGGCTCTCTGGGATGGCTACACCTTC
>TRBV19|TRBJ2-2|.|TRBD2
CASRIRGGANTGELFF
TGTGCCAGTAGAATTCGCGGGGGAGCGAACACCGGGGAGCTGTTTTTT
>TRBV7-6|TRBJ2-2|medium-sized|TRBD1
CASSFTSPDRAGGELFF
TGTGCCAGCAGCTTTACGTCCCCTGACAGGGCTGGCGGGGAGCTGTTTTTT